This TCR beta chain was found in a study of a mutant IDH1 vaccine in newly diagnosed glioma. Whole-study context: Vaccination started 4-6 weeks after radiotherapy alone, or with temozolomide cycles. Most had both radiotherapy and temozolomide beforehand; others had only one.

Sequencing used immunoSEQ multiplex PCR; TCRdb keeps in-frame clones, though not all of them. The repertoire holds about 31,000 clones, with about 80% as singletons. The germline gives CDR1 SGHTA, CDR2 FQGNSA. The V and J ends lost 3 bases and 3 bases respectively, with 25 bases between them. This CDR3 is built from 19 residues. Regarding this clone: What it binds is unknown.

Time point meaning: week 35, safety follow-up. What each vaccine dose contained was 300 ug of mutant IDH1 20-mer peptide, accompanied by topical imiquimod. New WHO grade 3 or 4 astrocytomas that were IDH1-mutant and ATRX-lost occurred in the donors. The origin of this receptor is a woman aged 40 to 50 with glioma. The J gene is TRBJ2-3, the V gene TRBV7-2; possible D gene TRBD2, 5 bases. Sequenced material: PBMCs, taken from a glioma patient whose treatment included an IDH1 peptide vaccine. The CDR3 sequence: CASSLSHRSLARSTDTQYF. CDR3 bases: TGTGCCAGCAGCTTGTCCCATCGGTCCCTAGCACGTAGTACAGATACGCAGTATTTT.